The 18 T cell receptor beta chains below were found in one sample sequenced in a study of blood T cell repertoires in COVID-19. Method: immunoSEQ multiplex PCR; TCRdb's copy keeps in-frame clones and lacks some. The data contain roughly 230,000 clones, about 80% of them seen just once; the ten biggest clones take up approximately 4.4%. What was sequenced was peripheral blood. Source of these receptors: a man between 45 and 60 years old with active or convalescent COVID-19.

This clone was recorded once. This chain links TRBV5-1 with TRBJ1-1, with 7 bases that match TRBD1. CDR1 and CDR2 from the germline V gene are SGHRS and YFSETQ. The length of the CDR3 is 15 residues. Trimming removed 1 base from V and 2 bases from J; junction bases left unmatched: 5. The CDR3 spells CASSLSPGGNTEAFF. For the CDR3, the DNA is TGCGCCAGCAGCTTGTCCCCAGGGGGAAACACTGAAGCTTTCTTT.

Within the sample, this clone is medium-sized (0.01 to 0.1%). The chain links TRBV11-2 to TRBJ2-1, with TRBD2 matching 9 bases. With V trimmed by 0 bases and J by 6 bases, 3 bases remained unmatched. Germline V gene data show CDR1 as SGHAT and CDR2 as FQNNGV. CDR3 size: 15 residues. CDR3 region: CASSLERGGRNEQFF. DNA for the CDR3: TGTGCCAGCAGCTTAGAGCGGGGGGGCCGCAATGAGCAGTTCTTC.

This clone was seen just once. The rearrangement uses TRBV15 and TRBJ2-5; tentatively, D is TRBD1 (5 bases). Per the germline V gene, CDR1 is LNHNV and CDR2 is YYDKDF (reference sequence). The CDR3 runs 15 residues. Trimming took 0 bases from V and 6 from J, leaving 14 bases between them. DNA of the CDR3: TGTGCCACCAGCAGAGATTTACAACAGGCTCAGACCCAGTACTTC. It specifies CATSRDLQQAQTQYF.

In its sample, this clone was seen once. The genes are TRBV6-5 and TRBJ1-1; 7 nucleotides agree with TRBD1. The CDR3 is made up of 14 amino acids. V lost 6 bases and J lost 5; bases outside the gene matches: 9. Germline CDR1 and CDR2: MNHEY and SVGAGI. CDR3 coding DNA: TGTGCCAGCAGCTCCAGGGGGTTAAAAACTGAAGCTTTCTTT. It specifies CASSSRGLKTEAFF.

The gene calls are TRBV7-2 and TRBJ2-5; 10 nucleotides align to TRBD2. Trimming cost V 1 base and J 5 bases; bases outside gene matches: 4. The CDR3 covers 15 residues. The germline CDR1 and CDR2 sequences are SGHTA and FQGNSA. The CDR3 loop is CASSLVSGGAETQYF. The CDR3 DNA is TGTGCCAGCAGCTTAGTGAGCGGGGGGGCTGAGACCCAGTACTTC. The whole variable domain, remainder taken from reference TRBV7-2 and TRBJ2-5, is GAGVSQSPSNKVTEKGKDVELRCDPISGHTALYWYRQSLGQGLEFLIYFQGNSAPDKSGLPSDRFSAERTGGSVSTLTIQRTQQEDSAVYLCASSLVSGGAETQYFGPGTRLLVL.

V usage is TRBV30 and J usage is TRBJ2-1; the match to TRBD2 covers 7 bases. V gave up 5 bases and J gave up 13 bases; unmatched junction bases: 11. The CDR3 sequence is 12 residues long. Germline V gene sequence: CDR1 GTSNPN, CDR2 SVGIG (reference sequence). The DNA for the CDR3 is TGTGCCTGGTGGCGTCTAGCGGAAGAACAGTTCTTC. It yields the protein CAWWRLAEEQFF.

V is TRBV18 and J is TRBJ1-2; 10 nucleotides agree with TRBD1. CDR1 KGHSH and CDR2 LQKENI come from the germline V gene. CDR3 length: 15 amino acids. The V and J ends lost 6 bases and 6 bases, in that order; junction bases with no gene match: 10. CDR3 bases: TGTGCCAGCTCCCCCCCCCGGACAGGGGGTAATGGCTACACCTTC. Translation gives CASSPPRTGGNGYTF.

V gene TRBV7-2 combines with J gene TRBJ1-1; D is perhaps TRBD1 (5 bases). Germline V gene lookup returns CDR1 SGHTA and CDR2 FQGNSA. The CDR3 is made up of 15 amino acids. Trimming cost V 0 bases and J 3 bases, with 11 bases left between them. The CDR3 reads CASSLAPGRDTEAFF. CDR3 in DNA: TGTGCCAGCAGCTTAGCGCCAGGGAGGGACACTGAAGCTTTCTTT.

The chain is built from TRBV27 and TRBJ1-6, with 8 bases that match TRBD1. With V trimmed by 0 bases and J by 6 bases, 22 bases remained unmatched. CDR3 length: 22 residues. Germline V gene sequence: CDR1 MNHEY, CDR2 SMNVEV (reference sequence). In DNA form, the CDR3 reads TGTGCCAGCAGTTTATCGATGAAATGGACAGGGAACGTGATTGGATTTAATTCACCCCTCCACTTT. Translating it yields CASSLSMKWTGNVIGFNSPLHF.

The chain couples TRBV2 to TRBJ2-7, with 8 bases aligning to TRBD1. V was clipped by 7 bases and J by 1 base; unmatched bases: 9. CDR1 SNHLY and CDR2 FYNNEI come from the germline V gene. The CDR3 runs 15 residues. CDR3 DNA: TGTGCCAGCACCGGGCTGGACAGGGCATCCTACGAGCAGTACTTC. It specifies CASTGLDRASYEQYF.

The chain links TRBV11-3 to TRBJ2-7; D may be TRBD1 (6 bases). The CDR3 loop spans 14 amino acids. The V gene lost 5 bases and the J gene lost 2 bases, with 13 bases spanning the gap. Looked up from germline, CDR1 is SGHNT and CDR2 is YENEEA. CDR3 sequence: CASSIGTPPYEQYF. The CDR3 coding sequence is TGTGCCAGCAGCATCGGGACACCCCCCTACGAGCAGTACTTC.

The chain links TRBV29-1 to TRBJ2-7; D is perhaps TRBD1 (6 bases). Germline lookup yields CDR1 SQVTM and CDR2 ANQGSEA. This CDR3 spans 11 amino acids. V was cut by 7 bases and J by 4 bases, with 11 bases left in between. The DNA of the CDR3 is TGCAGCGCCATACAGGGATACGAGCAGTACTTC. Amino acids: CSAIQGYEQYF.

The chain recombines TRBV7-6 with TRBJ1-5; 7 bases match TRBD1. Per germline, CDR1 SGHVS and CDR2 FNYEAQ. The CDR3 is 17 residues long. The J segment lost 1 base and the V segment lost 1 base, leaving 7 bases of the junction unmatched. CDR3 amino acids: CASSLGPKGASNQPQHF. The DNA for the CDR3 is TGTGCCAGCAGCTTAGGTCCAAAGGGGGCAAGCAATCAGCCCCAGCATTTT.

The DNA of the CDR3 is TGTGCCAGCAGCCGGGACACCACCCGGGGGGATGAGCAGTTCTTC. It translates to CASSRDTTRGDEQFF. V usage is TRBV7-7 and J usage is TRBJ2-1; D possibly corresponds to TRBD2 (7 bases). The CDR3 runs to 15 residues. Germline-derived CDR1 and CDR2 are SSHAT and FNYEAQ (reference sequence). Trimming left V 5 bases short and J 8 bases short, with 19 bases between.

The chain recombines TRBV11-3 with TRBJ1-1, with 7 bases lining up with TRBD1. The V segment lost 5 bases and the J segment 0 bases; nucleotides outside the gene matches: 3. This CDR3 has 14 amino acids. Germline values: CDR1 SGHNT, CDR2 YENEEA. The CDR3 here is CASSLQGMNTEAFF. The CDR3 DNA follows: TGTGCCAGCAGCCTACAGGGGATGAACACTGAAGCTTTCTTT.

The chain is built from TRBV7-2 and TRBJ1-1, with unresolved D. V was pared by 2 bases and J by 1 base, with 5 bases between. There are 13 residues in the CDR3. Germline V gives CDR1 SGHTA, CDR2 FQGNSA. The CDR3 nucleotides read TGTGCCAGCAGCTTATCTCGGAACACTGAAGCTTTCTTT. Residues: CASSLSRNTEAFF.

This chain joins TRBV6-6 and TRBJ1-5; 8 bases match TRBD1. J gave up 11 bases and V 6 bases, and 12 bases lay outside the gene matches. Germline loops: CDR1 MNHNY, CDR2 SVGAGI (reference sequence). This CDR3 has 14 amino acids. For the CDR3, the DNA is TGTGCCAGCAGCTCCGGACAGGGCCGGGGGTCCCAGCATTTT. Its protein product is CASSSGQGRGSQHF.

This chain joins TRBV4-2 and TRBJ2-1; possibly TRBD2 for D (5 bases). Trimming took 0 bases from V and 9 from J, leaving 12 bases between them. Per the germline V gene, CDR1 is LGHNA and CDR2 is YNFKEQ. This CDR3 contains 14 residues. The CDR3 protein is CASSQDVGLAEQFF. The DNA of the CDR3 is TGTGCCAGCAGCCAAGATGTGGGCCTAGCTGAGCAGTTCTTC.